What follows are 16 T cell receptor beta chains derived from one specimen sequenced in a study of T cells in Graves' hyperthyroidism and ophthalmopathy. It was RNA transcripts that yielded the amplified TCR beta CDR3 regions. HTBI primers were the set used in a first-round RT-PCR of the TCR CDR3. MiXCR, applied by TCRdb to the multiplex PCR reads, yields one record per CDR3 protein. This table has about 570,000 distinct CDR3 sequences, roughly 46% appearing once. Sequenced: peripheral blood or thyroid tissue (not recorded which). All receptors derive from an adult woman with Graves' disease, either hyperthyroidism or ophthalmopathy (not recorded which).

This clonotype was counted only a few times. An end of the junction does not agree with germline; a read error may underlie this. The rearrangement links TRBV9 to TRBJ2-3; 8 nucleotides line up with TRBD2. There are 13 residues in the CDR3. Per germline, CDR1 SGDLS and CDR2 YYNGEE. CDR3 sequence reads: CASSVVSSGSQDF. The CDR3 DNA reads as TGTGCCAGCAGCGTAGTATCCAGCGGGAGCCAAGATTTT.

The table lists this clonotype with a count of one. This sequence joins TRBV20-1 and TRBJ2-7; D remains unclear. V lost 2 bases and J 6 bases, leaving 14 bases between the germline ends. Germline-derived CDR1 and CDR2 are DFQATT and SNEGSKA (reference sequence). This CDR3 has 13 amino acids. The CDR3 DNA sequence: TGCAGTGCTAGAAAAGGTCAGACCCGCGAGCAGTACTTC. Its translation: CSARKGQTREQYF.

The gene calls are TRBV13 and TRBJ1-2, with D possibly being TRBD1 (5 bases). Germline V gene data show CDR1 as PRHDT and CDR2 as FYEKMQ (reference sequence). The CDR3 loop spans 13 amino acids. V lost 5 bases, J lost 10 bases, and 17 bases lay in between. The CDR3 region has the DNA TGTGCCAGCAGCACCGGGACGGAAGCTAACTACACCTTC. Translated: CASSTGTEANYTF.

Regarding this clonotype: The junction and the germline gene differ at one end; a read error may be behind it. The chain carries TRBV27 and TRBJ2-5; 7 bases are a match to TRBD2. CDR1 MNHEY and CDR2 SMNVEV come from the germline V gene (reference sequence). This CDR3 region has 15 residues. The CDR3 bases are TGTGCCACCAGTGATACCGGGAGGCCGGTAGAGACCCAGTACTTC. Amino acids: CATSDTGRPVETQYF.

This clonotype was detected ten times or more. The chain's CDR3 is CASSFSWGSYEQYF. The CDR3 DNA sequence: TGTGCCAGCAGTTTCTCATGGGGGTCCTACGAGCAGTACTTC. The chain couples TRBV12-3 or TRBV12-4 to TRBJ2-7; D may be TRBD1 or TRBD2 (5 bases each). This CDR3 region has 14 residues. V was cut by 3 bases and J by 1 base, with 10 bases left in between.

This clonotype was counted many times. V gene TRBV12-3 or TRBV12-4 combines with J gene TRBJ1-2; D not certain. This CDR3 region has 13 residues. V was trimmed by 2 bases and J by 8 bases, leaving 12 bases between them. This CDR3 is CASSLSSSDGYTF. The CDR3 nucleotides are TGTGCCAGCAGTTTAAGTTCGAGTGACGGCTACACCTTC.

This sequence joins TRBV30 and TRBJ1-1; the D is unclear. This CDR3 spans 14 amino acids. Germline CDR1 reads GTSNPN; CDR2 reads SVGIG (reference sequence). Trimming left V 2 bases short and J 2 bases short, with 12 bases between. DNA of the CDR3: TGTGCCTGGAGTAGGGCCAAAAGCAACACTGAAGCTTTCTTT. Its translation: CAWSRAKSNTEAFF.

This clonotype has a handful of counts. This chain connects TRBV20-1 to TRBJ1-5; D is possibly TRBD1 (5 bases). Germline V gene lookup returns CDR1 DFQATT and CDR2 SNEGSKA (reference sequence). The CDR3 length is 13 residues. V was cut by 4 bases and J by 4 bases, with 11 bases left in between. The CDR3 coding sequence is TGCAGTGCTACCCGACAGCCAAATCAGCCCCAGCATTTT. Its translation: CSATRQPNQPQHF.

This chain connects TRBV9 to TRBJ1-3, with D perhaps matching TRBD1 (5 bases). Germline loops: CDR1 SGDLS, CDR2 YYNGEE. V shed 3 bases and J shed 8 bases, with 21 bases lying between them. CDR3 length: 16 residues. The CDR3, as DNA: TGTGCCAGCAGCGGATCCCGGGACGGGTCCTATGACACCATATATTTT. Protein product: CASSGSRDGSYDTIYF.

The sample holds many counts of this clonotype. The chain employs TRBV20-1 and TRBJ2-5; D gene unclear. There are 13 residues in the CDR3. Trimming stripped 1 base from V and 4 bases from J, with 10 bases between. Germline V gene lookup returns CDR1 DFQATT and CDR2 SNEGSKA (reference sequence). CDR3 region: CSARVVSGETQYF. CDR3 nucleotide sequence: TGCAGTGCTAGAGTAGTTTCAGGAGAGACCCAGTACTTC.

This chain joins TRBV10-3 and TRBJ2-5; D might be TRBD1 (6 bases). Trimming shortened V by 6 bases and J by 1 base, and 12 bases separated the two germline ends. This CDR3 region has 14 residues. Germline CDR1 and CDR2: ENHRY and SYGVKD. The DNA for the CDR3 is TGTGCCATCAGCGAAGGGACACCCCAAGAGACCCAGTACTTC. It is translated as CAISEGTPQETQYF.

The CDR3 region has the DNA TGTGCCAGCAGCTTATATTTCCAGGGAGAGCAGTACTTC. Protein sequence: CASSLYFQGEQYF. The rearrangement uses TRBV7-2 and TRBJ2-7, with D perhaps matching TRBD1 (5 bases). With 2 bases removed from V and 7 bases from J, the gap between germline ends came to 12 bases. The CDR3 extends over 13 amino acids. Germline CDR1 and CDR2: SGHTA and FQGNSA.

The chain employs TRBV2 and TRBJ2-6, with TRBD1 as a possible D gene (5 bases). The CDR3 loop spans 17 amino acids. The V gene lost 6 bases and the J gene lost 0 bases, with 15 bases spanning the gap. Germline V gives CDR1 SNHLY, CDR2 FYNNEI. In DNA form, the CDR3 reads TGTGCCAGCAGCCAAGCAACAGGAAACTCTGGGGCCAACGTCCTGACTTTC. Its protein product is CASSQATGNSGANVLTF.

The chain joins TRBV12-3 or TRBV12-4 to TRBJ1-1; TRBD1 matches at 7 bases. CDR3 length equals 14 residues. V shed 6 bases and J 7 bases; nucleotides not matched to a gene: 11. The CDR3 nucleotides are TGTGCCAGCAGGCTAACCGGGACAGTGGATGAAGCTTTCTTT. Encoded protein: CASRLTGTVDEAFF.

In its sample, this clonotype was seen a few times. This sequence joins TRBV10-3 and TRBJ2-5; D might be TRBD1 (6 bases). The CDR3 is 12 amino acids. Germline-derived CDR1 and CDR2 are ENHRY and SYGVKD. Between the trimmed V and J ends, which lost 3 bases and 5 bases, there was a span of 7 bases. This chain's CDR3 is CAISDGGETQYF. DNA for the CDR3: TGTGCCATCAGTGATGGGGGCGAGACCCAGTACTTC.

A note on this clonotype: A read error may explain this, as a much larger clone is one base away. V is TRBV19 and J is TRBJ2-7, with D maybe TRBD2 (6 bases). Germline loops: CDR1 LNHDA, CDR2 SQIVND (reference sequence). V dropped 6 bases and J dropped 2 bases, with 17 bases sitting between them. The CDR3 loop spans 15 amino acids. This CDR3 reads CASRLRDRRTYEQYF. The CDR3 DNA reads as TGTGCCAGTAGATTGCGGGACCGTAGAACCTACGAGCAGTACTTC. The whole variable domain, remainder taken from reference TRBV19 and TRBJ2-7, is DGGITQSPKYLFRKEGQNVTLSCEQNLNHDAMYWYRQDPGQGLRLIYYSQIVNDFQKGDIAEGYSVSREKKESFPLTVTSAQKNPTAFYLCASRLRDRRTYEQYFGPGTRLTVT.